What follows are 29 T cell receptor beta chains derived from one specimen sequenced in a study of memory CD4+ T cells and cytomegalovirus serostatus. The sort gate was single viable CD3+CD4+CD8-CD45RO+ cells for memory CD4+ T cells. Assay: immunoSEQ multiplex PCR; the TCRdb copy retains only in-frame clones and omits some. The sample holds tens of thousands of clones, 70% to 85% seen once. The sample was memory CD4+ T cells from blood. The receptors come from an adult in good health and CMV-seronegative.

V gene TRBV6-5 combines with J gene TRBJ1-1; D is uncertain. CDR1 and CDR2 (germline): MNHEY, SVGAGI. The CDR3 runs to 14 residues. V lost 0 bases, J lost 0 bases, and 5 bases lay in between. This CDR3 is CASSYSVLNTEAFF. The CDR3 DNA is TGTGCCAGCAGTTACTCCGTTCTGAACACTGAAGCTTTCTTT.

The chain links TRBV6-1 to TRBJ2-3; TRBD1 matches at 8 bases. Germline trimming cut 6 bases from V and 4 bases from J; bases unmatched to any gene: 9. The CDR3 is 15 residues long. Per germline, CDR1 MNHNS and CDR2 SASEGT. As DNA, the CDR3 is TGTGCCAGCAGCAGGGGACAGGTTAGTCCAGATACGCAGTATTTT. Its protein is CASSRGQVSPDTQYF.

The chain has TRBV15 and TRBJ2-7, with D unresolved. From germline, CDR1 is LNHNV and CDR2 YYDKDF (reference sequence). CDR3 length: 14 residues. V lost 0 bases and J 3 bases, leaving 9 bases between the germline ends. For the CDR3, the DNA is TGTGCCACCAGCAGAGATAGGTCTTTCTACGAGCAGTACTTC. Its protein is CATSRDRSFYEQYF.

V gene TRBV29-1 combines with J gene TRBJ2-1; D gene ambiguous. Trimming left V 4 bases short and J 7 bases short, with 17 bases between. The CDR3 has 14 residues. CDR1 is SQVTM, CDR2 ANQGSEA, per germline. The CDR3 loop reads CSVAETPNSNEQFF. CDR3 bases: TGCAGCGTTGCCGAGACCCCTAACAGTAATGAGCAGTTCTTC.

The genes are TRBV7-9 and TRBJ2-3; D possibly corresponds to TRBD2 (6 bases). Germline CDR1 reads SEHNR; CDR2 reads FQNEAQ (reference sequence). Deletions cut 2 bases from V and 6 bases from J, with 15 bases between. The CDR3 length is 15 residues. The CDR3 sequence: CASSLQGGLGDTQYF. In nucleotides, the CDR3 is TGTGCCAGCAGCTTACAGGGAGGCCTGGGGGATACGCAGTATTTT.

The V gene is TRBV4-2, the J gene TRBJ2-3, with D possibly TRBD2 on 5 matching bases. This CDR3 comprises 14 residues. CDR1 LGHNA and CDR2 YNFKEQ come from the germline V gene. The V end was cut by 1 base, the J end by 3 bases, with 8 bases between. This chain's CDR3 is CASSQVTRTDTQYF. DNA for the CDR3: TGTGCCAGCAGCCAAGTTACTAGAACAGATACGCAGTATTTT.

The CDR3 reads CSVASPLSSYEQYF. CDR3 sequence (DNA): TGCAGCGTTGCCTCCCCCCTCAGCTCCTACGAGCAGTACTTC. J is TRBJ2-7 and V is TRBV29-1, with D uncertain. V lost 4 bases and J 0 bases, leaving 13 bases between the germline ends. Germline V gene data show CDR1 as SQVTM and CDR2 as ANQGSEA. The CDR3 runs to 14 residues.

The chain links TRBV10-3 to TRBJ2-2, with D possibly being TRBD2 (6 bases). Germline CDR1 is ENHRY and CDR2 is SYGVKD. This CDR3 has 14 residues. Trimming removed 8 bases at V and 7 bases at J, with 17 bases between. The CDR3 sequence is CAIFGGGAGGELFF. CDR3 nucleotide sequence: TGTGCCATCTTCGGGGGTGGGGCTGGCGGGGAGCTGTTTTTT.

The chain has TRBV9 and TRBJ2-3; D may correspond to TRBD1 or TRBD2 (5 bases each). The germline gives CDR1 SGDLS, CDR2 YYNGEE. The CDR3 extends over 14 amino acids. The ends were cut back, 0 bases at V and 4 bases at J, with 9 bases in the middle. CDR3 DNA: TGTGCCAGCAGCGTAGGGGTGGGGGCAGATACGCAGTATTTT. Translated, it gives CASSVGVGADTQYF.

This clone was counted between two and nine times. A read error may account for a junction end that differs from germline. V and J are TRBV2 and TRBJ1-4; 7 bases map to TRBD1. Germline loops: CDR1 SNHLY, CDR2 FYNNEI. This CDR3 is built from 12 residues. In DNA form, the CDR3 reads TGTGCCAGCAGTACTAGGACAGGAACGTCGATTTTT. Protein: CASSTRTGTSIF.

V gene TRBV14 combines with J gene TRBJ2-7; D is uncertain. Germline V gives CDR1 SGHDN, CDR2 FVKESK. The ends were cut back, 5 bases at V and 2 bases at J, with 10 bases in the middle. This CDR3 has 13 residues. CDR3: CASSGTDTYEQYF. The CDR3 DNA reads TGTGCCAGCAGCGGAACAGATACCTACGAGCAGTACTTC.

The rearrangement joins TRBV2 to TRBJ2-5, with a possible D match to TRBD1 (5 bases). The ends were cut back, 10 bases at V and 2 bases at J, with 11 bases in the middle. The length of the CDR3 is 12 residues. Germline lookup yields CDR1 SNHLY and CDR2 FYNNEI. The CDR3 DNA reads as TGTGCCACCGCGACAGAACAAGAGACCCAGTACTTC. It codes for CATATEQETQYF.

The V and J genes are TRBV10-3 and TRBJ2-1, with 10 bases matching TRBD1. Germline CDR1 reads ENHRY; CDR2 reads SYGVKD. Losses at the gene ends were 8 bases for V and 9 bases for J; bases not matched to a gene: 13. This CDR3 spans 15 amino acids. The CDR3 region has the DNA TGTGCCATCGCCCGGGGACAGGGGATGCCCAGTGAGCAGTTCTTC. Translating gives CAIARGQGMPSEQFF.

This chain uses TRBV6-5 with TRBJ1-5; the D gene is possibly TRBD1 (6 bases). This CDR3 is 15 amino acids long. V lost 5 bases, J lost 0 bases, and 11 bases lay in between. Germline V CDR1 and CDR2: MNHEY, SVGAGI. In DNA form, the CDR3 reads TGTGCCAGCAGTCAGGGGCCCGATAGCAATCAGCCCCAGCATTTT. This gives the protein CASSQGPDSNQPQHF.

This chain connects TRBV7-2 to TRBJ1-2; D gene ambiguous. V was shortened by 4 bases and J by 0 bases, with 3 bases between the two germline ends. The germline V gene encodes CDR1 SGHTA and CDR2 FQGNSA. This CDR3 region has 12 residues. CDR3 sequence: CASSSSNYGYTF. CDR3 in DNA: TGTGCCAGCAGCTCCTCTAACTATGGCTACACCTTC.

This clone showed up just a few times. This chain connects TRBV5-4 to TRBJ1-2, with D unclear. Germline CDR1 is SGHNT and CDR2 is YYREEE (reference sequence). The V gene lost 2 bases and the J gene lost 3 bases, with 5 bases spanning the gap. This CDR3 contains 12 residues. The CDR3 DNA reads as TGTGCCAGCAGCTTCAGCGACTATGGCTACACCTTC. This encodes CASSFSDYGYTF.

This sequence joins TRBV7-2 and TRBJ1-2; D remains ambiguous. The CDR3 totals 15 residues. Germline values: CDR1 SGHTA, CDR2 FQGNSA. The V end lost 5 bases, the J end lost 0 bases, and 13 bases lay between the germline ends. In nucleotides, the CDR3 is TGTGCCAGCAGCCGCTCAGGCTTAGCTAACTATGGCTACACCTTC. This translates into CASSRSGLANYGYTF.

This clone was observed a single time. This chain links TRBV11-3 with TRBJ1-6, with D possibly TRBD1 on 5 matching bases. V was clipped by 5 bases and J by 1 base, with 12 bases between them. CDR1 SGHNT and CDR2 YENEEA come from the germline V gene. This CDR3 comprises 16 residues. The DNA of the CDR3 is TGTGCCAGCAGCGGACAACTGAGGTCCTATAATTCACCCCTCCACTTT. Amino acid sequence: CASSGQLRSYNSPLHF.

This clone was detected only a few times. CDR3 DNA sequence: TGCGCCGACGACAGGCACCTGGACTATGGCTACACCTTC. Translation gives CADDRHLDYGYTF. The chain uses TRBV23-1 and TRBJ1-2, with a weak D call TRBD1 (6 bases). TRBV23-1 is noted as an ORF with a role that remains uncertain. V was shortened by 11 bases and J by 3 bases, with 16 bases between the two germline ends. This CDR3 contains 13 residues.

CDR3 in amino acids: CASSGWRADYGYTF. The CDR3 DNA follows: TGTGCCAGCAGCGGGTGGAGAGCCGACTATGGCTACACCTTC. The chain recombines TRBV11-2 with TRBJ1-2; D gene uncertain. Germline-derived CDR1 and CDR2 are SGHAT and FQNNGV. This CDR3 spans 14 amino acids. Deletions cut 5 bases from V and 3 bases from J, with 13 bases between.

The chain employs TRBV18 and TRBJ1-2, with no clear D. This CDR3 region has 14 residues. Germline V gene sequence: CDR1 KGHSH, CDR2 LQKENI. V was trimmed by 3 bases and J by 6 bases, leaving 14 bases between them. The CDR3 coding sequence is TGTGCCAGCTCACCCTCACAGATTTCGGATGGCTACACCTTC. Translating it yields CASSPSQISDGYTF.

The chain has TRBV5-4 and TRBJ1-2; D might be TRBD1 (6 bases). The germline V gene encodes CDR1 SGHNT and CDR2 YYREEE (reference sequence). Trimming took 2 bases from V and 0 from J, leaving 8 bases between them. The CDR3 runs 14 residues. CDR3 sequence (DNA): TGTGCCAGCAGCTTAACAGGGTCTAACTATGGCTACACCTTC. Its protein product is CASSLTGSNYGYTF.

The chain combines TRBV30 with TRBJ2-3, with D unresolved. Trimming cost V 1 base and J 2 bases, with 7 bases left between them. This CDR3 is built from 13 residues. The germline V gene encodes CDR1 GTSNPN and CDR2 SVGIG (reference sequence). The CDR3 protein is CAWSDIDTDTQYF. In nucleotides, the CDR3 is TGTGCCTGGAGTGACATAGACACAGATACGCAGTATTTT.

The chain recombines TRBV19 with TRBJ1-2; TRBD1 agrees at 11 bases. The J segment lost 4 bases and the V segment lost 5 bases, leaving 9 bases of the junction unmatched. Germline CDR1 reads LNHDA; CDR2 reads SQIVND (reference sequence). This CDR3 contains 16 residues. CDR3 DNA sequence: TGTGCCAGTAGTTCAAGGGACAGGGGGTCCCTCTATGGCTACACCTTC. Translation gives CASSSRDRGSLYGYTF.

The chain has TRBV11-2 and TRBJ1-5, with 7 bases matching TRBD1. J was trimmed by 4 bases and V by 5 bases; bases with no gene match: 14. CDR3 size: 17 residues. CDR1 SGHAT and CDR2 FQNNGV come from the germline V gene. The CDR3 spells CASSRGTAGTSNQPQHF. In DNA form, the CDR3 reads TGTGCCAGCAGCAGAGGGACAGCAGGTACCTCAAATCAGCCCCAGCATTTT.

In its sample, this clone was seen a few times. The CDR3 bases are TGTGCCAGCAGTTCCATCGGGCCTTTCAATGAGCAGTTCTTC. Encoded protein: CASSSIGPFNEQFF. The chain recombines TRBV6-5 with TRBJ2-1, with D unclear. Looked up from germline, CDR1 is MNHEY and CDR2 is SVGAGI. V was cut by 4 bases and J by 6 bases, with 13 bases left in between. This CDR3 region has 14 residues.

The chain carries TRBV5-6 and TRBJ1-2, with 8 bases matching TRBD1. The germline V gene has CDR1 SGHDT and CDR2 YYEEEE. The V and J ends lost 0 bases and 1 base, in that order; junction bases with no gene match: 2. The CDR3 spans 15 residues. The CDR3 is CASSLDRGINYGYTF. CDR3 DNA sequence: TGTGCCAGCAGCTTGGACAGGGGGATTAACTATGGCTACACCTTC.

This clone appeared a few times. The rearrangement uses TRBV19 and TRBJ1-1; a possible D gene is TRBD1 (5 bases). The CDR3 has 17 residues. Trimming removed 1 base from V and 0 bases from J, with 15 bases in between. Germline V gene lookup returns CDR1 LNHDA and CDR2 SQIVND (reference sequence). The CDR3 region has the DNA TGTGCCAGTAGTATAGGGTTCGGGGGGAAGATGAACACTGAAGCTTTCTTT. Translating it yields CASSIGFGGKMNTEAFF.

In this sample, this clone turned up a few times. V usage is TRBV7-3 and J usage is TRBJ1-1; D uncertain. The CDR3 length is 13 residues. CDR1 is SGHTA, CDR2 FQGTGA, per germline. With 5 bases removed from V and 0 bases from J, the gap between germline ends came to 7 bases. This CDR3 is CASSPGMNTEAFF. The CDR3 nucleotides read TGTGCCAGCAGCCCAGGAATGAACACTGAAGCTTTCTTT.